The next 26 T cell receptor beta chains were all read from a single sample in a study of T-cell memory formation after mild COVID-19 (dated by TCRdb to the early 2020s). Receptor amplification or capture employed 5' RACE. The sample was run on an Illumina NovaSeq 6000. TCRdb reran the public reads through fastp at Q25 and MiXCR, keeping productive beta chains. CDR3 protein sequences are deduplicated, and each keeps its most common genes and DNA. The sample table records under 70,000 distinct CDR3 sequences; about a tenth of these occur just once. The ten largest clones add up to less than 1.5% of the sample. Sequencing was done on a sample of PBMCs or a T cell subset sorted from them (not recorded which). These receptors were collected from a man younger than 35 who had mild COVID-19 (a few samples of this study predate the infection). The sample titles of this study are shuffled in the database, so cell type and time point are left out; the donor was told from shared clones.

This rearrangement joins TRBV20-1 to TRBJ2-2; TRBD2 might be the D (5 bases). Germline values: CDR1 DFQATT, CDR2 SNEGSKA (reference sequence). CDR3 length equals 14 residues. The CDR3 loop is CSARRRPNTGELFF. CDR3 sequence (DNA): TGCAGCGCCAGGCGGAGGCCGAACACCGGGGAGCTGTTTTTT.

This clonotype has just a few counts. The chain combines TRBV18 with TRBJ2-2; 9 bases fit TRBD1. CDR1 and CDR2 from the germline V gene are KGHSH and LQKENI. The ends lost 1 base at V and 3 bases at J; junction bases unmatched: 3. The CDR3 is 16 residues long. The chain's CDR3 is CASSPRQGVDTGELFF. The CDR3, as DNA: TGTGCCAGCTCACCACGACAGGGGGTGGACACCGGGGAGCTGTTTTTT.

This clonotype occurred many times. The rearrangement uses TRBV7-2 and TRBJ2-3, with 8 bases lining up with TRBD2. Trimming cost V 1 base and J 5 bases; bases outside gene matches: 2. Looked up from germline, CDR1 is SGHTA and CDR2 is FQGNSA. This CDR3 region has 14 residues. DNA for the CDR3: TGTGCCAGCAGCTTAGGCGGGGGGATAGATACGCAGTATTTT. Its protein is CASSLGGGIDTQYF.

Ten or more counts support this clonotype. The J gene is TRBJ2-2, the V gene TRBV4-3; tentatively, D is TRBD2 (6 bases). The CDR3 loop spans 17 amino acids. V dropped 0 bases and J dropped 8 bases, with 19 bases sitting between them. Germline CDR1 and CDR2: LGHNA and YSLEER. The chain's CDR3 is CASSQDESLPGDGELFF. The CDR3 region has the DNA TGCGCCAGCAGCCAAGATGAGAGCCTTCCGGGAGATGGGGAGCTGTTTTTT.

This clonotype was detected ten times or more. CDR3 bases: TGTGCCAGCAGCTTCGACAGGGTCGACGAGCAGTACTTC. This sequence encodes CASSFDRVDEQYF. This chain links TRBV7-9 with TRBJ2-7, with TRBD1 identical over 7 bases. With V trimmed by 3 bases and J by 5 bases, 4 bases remained unmatched. CDR1 and CDR2 (germline): SEHNR, FQNEAQ (reference sequence). There are 13 residues in the CDR3. The entire variable domain, with the rest obtained from reference TRBV7-9 and TRBJ2-7, is as follows: DTGVSQNPRHKITKRGQNVTFRCDPISEHNRLYWYRQTLGQGPEFLTYFQNEAQLEKSRLLSDRFSAERPKGSFSTLEIQRTEQGDSAMYLCASSFDRVDEQYFGPGTRLTVT.

This clonotype was recorded a few times. V usage is TRBV3-1 and J usage is TRBJ2-7; 7 nucleotides agree with TRBD2. The CDR3 sequence is 12 residues long. Germline V gives CDR1 LGHDT, CDR2 YNNKEL (reference sequence). Trimming removed 2 bases from V and 6 bases from J; junction bases left unmatched: 1. The CDR3 DNA sequence: TGTGCCAGCAGCCAACTAGCGGCCGAGCAGTACTTC. Translated: CASSQLAAEQYF.

This clonotype occurred a few times. This sequence joins TRBV2 and TRBJ2-7; 9 bases are a match to TRBD1. The CDR3 has 14 residues. Trimming cost V 4 bases and J 6 bases; bases outside gene matches: 7. Germline CDR1 and CDR2: SNHLY and FYNNEI. CDR3 nucleotides: TGTGCCAGCAGTGCGGACAGGGGCTCAGGCGAGCAGTACGTC. Its protein product is CASSADRGSGEQYV.

This clonotype was observed a few times. The rearrangement links TRBV19 to TRBJ2-3; D remains ambiguous. Trimming shortened V by 2 bases and J by 2 bases, and 17 bases separated the two germline ends. CDR1 is LNHDA, CDR2 SQIVND, per germline (reference sequence). The CDR3 runs to 17 residues. The CDR3 loop reads CASSIRPSHSPTDTQYF. DNA of the CDR3: TGTGCCAGTAGTATACGACCCAGTCACTCGCCCACAGATACGCAGTATTTT.

The chain links TRBV27 to TRBJ1-2; the match to TRBD1 covers 10 bases. This CDR3 region has 14 residues. V shed 3 bases and J 6 bases; nucleotides not matched to a gene: 4. Germline assignment: CDR1 MNHEY and CDR2 SMNVEV (reference sequence). The CDR3 DNA reads TGTGCCAGCAGTTTTGGGGACAGGGGACATGGCTACACCTTC. Translating gives CASSFGDRGHGYTF.

This clonotype was detected only once. The rearrangement joins TRBV6-2 or TRBV6-3 to TRBJ2-3; D call uncertain. The CDR3 is 13 residues long. Trimming pared 6 bases from V and 3 bases from J, leaving 10 bases between. CDR1 is MNHEY, CDR2 SVGEGT, per germline. For the CDR3, the DNA is TGTGCCAGCAGCCTGACCGAGACAGATACGCAGTATTTT. Its translation: CASSLTETDTQYF.

This clonotype qualifies as medium-sized. The CDR3 nucleotides are TGTGCCAGCAGCCCGGGGGGAATAGAAGAGACCCAGTACTTC. Amino acids: CASSPGGIEETQYF. J is TRBJ2-5 and V is TRBV5-5, with 7 bases aligning to TRBD2. V shed 4 bases, J shed 3 bases, and the junction held 6 bases outside the gene matches. This CDR3 is built from 14 residues. Germline CDR1 SGHKS, CDR2 YYEKEE (reference sequence).

This clonotype was observed a handful of times. This sequence joins TRBV4-3 and TRBJ2-7; D call uncertain. V lost 0 bases, J lost 3 bases, and 6 bases lay in between. The CDR3 sequence is 13 residues long. The germline gives CDR1 LGHNA, CDR2 YSLEER. The CDR3 DNA follows: TGCGCCAGCAGCCAAGATTTGGGCTACGAGCAGTACGTC. Translating gives CASSQDLGYEQYV.

V is TRBV5-1 and J is TRBJ1-6; D remains unclear. CDR3 size: 13 residues. V shed 0 bases and J shed 7 bases, with 5 bases lying between them. Germline V gene data show CDR1 as SGHRS and CDR2 as YFSETQ. The CDR3 region is CASSLDQNSPLHF. DNA for the CDR3: TGCGCCAGCAGCTTGGACCAGAATTCACCCCTCCACTTT. Drawing the rest from reference TRBV5-1 and TRBJ1-6, the complete variable domain is KAGVTQTPRYLIKTRGQQVTLSCSPISGHRSVSWYQQTPGQGLQFLFEYFSETQRNKGNFPGRFSGRQFSNSRSEMNVSTLELGDSALYLCASSLDQNSPLHFGNGTRLTVT.

V and J are TRBV7-9 and TRBJ2-5; 8 nucleotides align to TRBD1. The CDR3 is 16 residues long. Unmatched junction bases numbered 12, after V lost 3 bases and J lost 6 bases. The germline V gene has CDR1 SEHNR and CDR2 FQNEAQ (reference sequence). DNA of the CDR3: TGTGCCAGCAGCTTGGGTTCGCCGGGACAGGCACAGACCCAGTACTTC. This encodes CASSLGSPGQAQTQYF. The full variable domain, its missing parts supplied by reference TRBV7-9 and TRBJ2-5, is DTGVSQNPRHKITKRGQNVTFRCDPISEHNRLYWYRQTLGQGPEFLTYFQNEAQLEKSRLLSDRFSAERPKGSFSTLEIQRTEQGDSAMYLCASSLGSPGQAQTQYFGPGTRLLVL.

There are many counts of this clonotype. V usage is TRBV10-2 and J usage is TRBJ2-2; weak D call: TRBD1 (6 bases). Between the trimmed V and J ends, which lost 6 bases and 0 bases, there was a span of 8 bases. Germline CDR1 reads WSHSY; CDR2 reads SAAADI. The CDR3 is made up of 14 amino acids. The CDR3 DNA follows: TGCGCCAGCAGACCAGGGGCGAACACCGGGGAGCTGTTTTTT. Its translation is CASRPGANTGELFF.

This clonotype was observed at least ten times. This chain uses TRBV7-2 with TRBJ2-7; 7 bases fit TRBD2. J gave up 4 bases and V 0 bases, and 6 bases lay outside the gene matches. The length of the CDR3 is 15 residues. Looked up from germline, CDR1 is SGHTA and CDR2 is FQGNSA. CDR3 sequence (DNA): TGTGCCAGCAGCTTAGCCCCCCACGGGGGGTACGAGCAGTACTTC. Encoded protein: CASSLAPHGGYEQYF.

In its sample, this clonotype was seen many times. This chain uses TRBV7-2 with TRBJ2-2; the match to TRBD1 covers 8 bases. The CDR3 length is 15 residues. V lost 4 bases, J lost 6 bases, and 7 bases stayed unmatched. Per germline, CDR1 SGHTA and CDR2 FQGNSA. The CDR3 bases are TGTGCCAGCAGCTCCGTAGGACAGGGCTCCGGGGAGCTGTTTTTT. It codes for CASSSVGQGSGELFF.

At least ten counts were recorded for this clonotype. V is TRBV11-2 and J is TRBJ2-2; D unclear. CDR3 size: 14 residues. Per the germline V gene, CDR1 is SGHAT and CDR2 is FQNNGV. Trimming pared 1 base from V and 1 base from J, leaving 4 bases between. DNA for the CDR3: TGTGCCAGCAGCTTAGTGAGGAACACCGGGGAGCTGTTTTTT. This translates into CASSLVRNTGELFF.

This clonotype was counted a few times. The V gene is TRBV4-1, the J gene TRBJ2-1; 8 nucleotides agree with TRBD1. CDR1 and CDR2 from the germline V gene are MGHRA and YSYEKL. Trimming took 6 bases from V and 0 from J; bases not matched to a gene: 4. This CDR3 comprises 15 residues. The CDR3 is CASSRTGSSYNEQFF. The CDR3 DNA is TGCGCCAGCAGTCGGACAGGGAGCTCCTACAATGAGCAGTTCTTC.

This clonotype was found many times. The chain couples TRBV7-3 to TRBJ2-3, with D perhaps TRBD1 (6 bases). Trimming removed 3 bases at V and 2 bases at J, with 9 bases between. The CDR3 consists of 14 residues. The germline V gene encodes CDR1 SGHTA and CDR2 FQGTGA. The CDR3 loop reads CASSFQGHTDTQYF. The CDR3 coding sequence is TGTGCCAGCAGCTTCCAGGGACACACAGATACGCAGTATTTT.

In its sample, this clonotype was seen a few times. The chain joins TRBV6-5 to TRBJ1-1, with 8 nucleotides matching TRBD1. Germline V gene sequence: CDR1 MNHEY, CDR2 SVGAGI. The CDR3 is made up of 12 amino acids. With 6 bases clipped from V and 5 bases from J, the junction kept 2 bases outside the gene matches. CDR3 loop: CASSRGLTEAFF. CDR3 in DNA: TGTGCCAGCAGCAGGGGGCTGACTGAAGCTTTCTTT.

The chain is built from TRBV20-1 and TRBJ2-7, with 10 nucleotides matching TRBD2. Trimming removed 7 bases from V and 1 base from J; junction bases left unmatched: 4. The germline gives CDR1 DFQATT, CDR2 SNEGSKA (reference sequence). The CDR3 contains 13 residues. Written as DNA, the CDR3 is TGCAGTGTAGCGGGGGGAAGGTCCTACGAGCAGTACGTC. Translated, it gives CSVAGGRSYEQYV.

This clonotype was seen a few times. V is TRBV7-2 and J is TRBJ2-5; D gene uncertain. The germline V and J ends were trimmed by 1 base and 5 bases, with 11 bases remaining between them. Germline-derived CDR1 and CDR2 are SGHTA and FQGNSA. The CDR3 spans 14 residues. The CDR3: CASSLGVSVETQYF. CDR3 DNA: TGTGCCAGCAGCTTAGGTGTTTCGGTCGAGACCCAGTACTTC.

This clonotype was recorded many times. This chain joins TRBV7-9 and TRBJ2-1, with D hard to call. CDR1 and CDR2 from the germline V gene are SEHNR and FQNEAQ (reference sequence). The CDR3 has 16 amino acids. Trimming pared 1 base from V and 8 bases from J, leaving 18 bases between. CDR3 protein: CASSLESRQYRDEQFF. CDR3 bases: TGTGCCAGCAGCTTAGAGTCGCGACAATACCGGGATGAGCAGTTCTTC.

This chain connects TRBV2 to TRBJ1-6, with 10 bases fitting TRBD1. The CDR3 extends over 13 amino acids. From germline, CDR1 is SNHLY and CDR2 FYNNEI. V lost 11 bases and J lost 9; bases outside the gene matches: 7. The CDR3 reads CAGRTGGLSPLHF. Written as DNA, the CDR3 is TGTGCCGGACGGACAGGGGGTCTTTCACCCCTCCACTTT.

The chain uses TRBV25-1 and TRBJ2-7, with D possibly being TRBD1 (5 bases). The CDR3 runs 13 residues. The germline V gene encodes CDR1 MGHDK and CDR2 SYGVNS. V was shortened by 7 bases and J by 4 bases, with 14 bases between the two germline ends. CDR3 protein: CASKGRGPYEQYV. The DNA of the CDR3 is TGTGCCAGCAAGGGTAGGGGCCCTTACGAGCAGTACGTC.